Shown below are 13 T cell receptor beta chains from a single sample sequenced in a study of T cells in tuberculosis. The repertoire was sequenced with immunoSEQ multiplex PCR; TCRdb's copy has only in-frame clones and lacks some. The table includes about 33,000 clones, less than 95% detected once. Sequenced material: PBMCs. The receptor source for this set is a donor aged 10-29 years with latent tuberculosis or without tuberculosis infection. Some clones in this sample may be carry-over from other donors' samples.

The V gene is TRBV6-1, the J gene TRBJ2-7; tentatively, D is TRBD1 (6 bases). The CDR3 covers 19 residues. The germline gives CDR1 MNHNS, CDR2 SASEGT. V dropped 2 bases and J dropped 2 bases, with 25 bases sitting between them. CDR3 coding DNA: TGTGCCAGCAGTGAATTCATATCGGACAGACCAATTGGGGCCTACGAGCAGTACTTC. It yields the protein CASSEFISDRPIGAYEQYF.

The chain uses TRBV27 and TRBJ2-1, with D perhaps matching TRBD1 or TRBD2 (9 bases each). The CDR3 spans 18 residues. The V end lost 3 bases, the J end lost 10 bases, and 28 bases lay between the germline ends. The germline V gene has CDR1 MNHEY and CDR2 SMNVEV (reference sequence). CDR3 nucleotide sequence: TGTGCCAGCAGTTTCAGGGGACAGGGCAGCCTAGCGGGATCGGAGCAGTTCTTC. Its translation: CASSFRGQGSLAGSEQFF.

The rearrangement links TRBV5-1 to TRBJ1-4; D may be TRBD1 (5 bases). Trimming cost V 4 bases and J 3 bases, with 10 bases left between them. Germline V lookup: CDR1 SGHRS, CDR2 YFSETQ. The CDR3 has 14 amino acids. As DNA, the CDR3 is TGCGCCAGCAGCCCGCCAGGGTCTAATGAAAAACTGTTTTTT. It yields the protein CASSPPGSNEKLFF.

The chain couples TRBV25-1 to TRBJ1-1, with a tentative D call TRBD1 (5 bases). Germline-derived CDR1 and CDR2 are MGHDK and SYGVNS. This CDR3 is 14 amino acids long. The V end was cut by 2 bases, the J end by 4 bases, with 11 bases between. The CDR3 sequence: CASSEEAGPTEAFF. CDR3 in DNA: TGTGCCAGCAGTGAAGAAGCAGGGCCCACTGAAGCTTTCTTT. The complete variable domain, with remaining parts taken from reference TRBV25-1 and TRBJ1-1, reads EADIYQTPRYLVIGTGKKITLECSQTMGHDKMYWYQQDPGMELHLIHYSYGVNSTEKGDLSSESTVSRIRTEHFPLTLESARPSHTSQYLCASSEEAGPTEAFFGQGTRLTVV.

This chain links TRBV19 with TRBJ1-4; no clear D gene. CDR1 and CDR2 from the germline V gene are LNHDA and SQIVND (reference sequence). The CDR3 consists of 15 residues. V shed 3 bases and J shed 0 bases, with 8 bases lying between them. The CDR3 loop is CASSIGPATNEKLFF. CDR3 in DNA: TGTGCCAGTAGTATTGGCCCCGCAACTAATGAAAAACTGTTTTTT.

V usage is TRBV2 and J usage is TRBJ1-2; D not resolved. Germline V gene data show CDR1 as SNHLY and CDR2 as FYNNEI. Trimming cost V 5 bases and J 1 base, with 5 bases left between them. The CDR3 is 12 residues long. DNA of the CDR3: TGTGCCAGCAGTCGGGATAACTATGGCTACACCTTC. The encoded protein is CASSRDNYGYTF.

This chain uses TRBV7-8 with TRBJ2-1; 7 bases map to TRBD1. The V segment lost 6 bases and the J segment 4 bases; nucleotides outside the gene matches: 6. Germline assignment: CDR1 SGHVS and CDR2 FQNEAQ. The CDR3 has 14 residues. The CDR3 protein is CASSPDRVYNEQFF. CDR3 nucleotides: TGTGCCAGCAGTCCCGACAGGGTGTACAATGAGCAGTTCTTC.

This chain joins TRBV5-1 and TRBJ2-1; possibly TRBD2 for D (6 bases). V lost 0 bases, J lost 3 bases, and 13 bases lay in between. CDR3 length equals 16 residues. Per germline, CDR1 SGHRS and CDR2 YFSETQ. In DNA form, the CDR3 reads TGCGCCAGCAGCTTGGGGGGCGGGACGGACTACAATGAGCAGTTCTTC. Translating gives CASSLGGGTDYNEQFF.

The CDR3 DNA reads as TGTGCCAGCAGTGATTGGATGAGGAATGAGCAGTTCTTC. As protein: CASSDWMRNEQFF. The rearrangement uses TRBV6-1 and TRBJ2-1; D call uncertain. V was shortened by 3 bases and J by 7 bases, with 10 bases between the two germline ends. From germline, CDR1 is MNHNS and CDR2 SASEGT. The CDR3 runs 13 residues.

The chain combines TRBV6-4 with TRBJ2-1, with D perhaps TRBD1 (5 bases). Germline loops: CDR1 MRHNA, CDR2 SNTAGT. The CDR3 contains 14 residues. V gave up 2 bases and J gave up 1 base, with 6 bases separating them. CDR3 in amino acids: CASSDQGSYNEQFF. In DNA, the CDR3 is TGTGCCAGCAGTGACCAGGGTTCCTACAATGAGCAGTTCTTC.

The chain recombines TRBV9 with TRBJ1-2; D remains ambiguous. Trimming stripped 5 bases from V and 4 bases from J, with 9 bases between. This CDR3 has 12 residues. Germline values: CDR1 SGDLS, CDR2 YYNGEE. The CDR3 spells CASRGYSYGYTF. For the CDR3, the DNA is TGTGCCAGCAGGGGCTACAGCTATGGCTACACCTTC. The full variable domain, completed using reference TRBV9 and TRBJ1-2, is DSGVTQTPKHLITATGQRVTLRCSPRSGDLSVYWYQQSLDQGLQFLIQYYNGEERAKGNILERFSAQQFPDLHSELNLSSLELGDSALYFCASRGYSYGYTFGSGTRLTVV.

V and J are TRBV18 and TRBJ2-7; the match to TRBD1 covers 11 bases. Trimming removed 3 bases from V and 6 bases from J; junction bases left unmatched: 1. CDR1 and CDR2 from the germline V gene are KGHSH and LQKENI. The CDR3 spans 13 residues. The CDR3 loop reads CASSPGTGGEQYF. The CDR3 nucleotides are TGTGCCAGCTCACCCGGGACAGGGGGCGAGCAGTACTTC.

The chain has TRBV7-9 and TRBJ2-7; D is uncertain. The CDR3 is 11 residues long. Germline loops: CDR1 SEHNR, CDR2 FQNEAQ (reference sequence). The V and J ends lost 5 bases and 7 bases respectively, with 9 bases between them. CDR3 protein: CASSHEAEQYF. CDR3 nucleotide sequence: TGTGCCAGCAGCCACGAAGCGGAGCAGTACTTC.